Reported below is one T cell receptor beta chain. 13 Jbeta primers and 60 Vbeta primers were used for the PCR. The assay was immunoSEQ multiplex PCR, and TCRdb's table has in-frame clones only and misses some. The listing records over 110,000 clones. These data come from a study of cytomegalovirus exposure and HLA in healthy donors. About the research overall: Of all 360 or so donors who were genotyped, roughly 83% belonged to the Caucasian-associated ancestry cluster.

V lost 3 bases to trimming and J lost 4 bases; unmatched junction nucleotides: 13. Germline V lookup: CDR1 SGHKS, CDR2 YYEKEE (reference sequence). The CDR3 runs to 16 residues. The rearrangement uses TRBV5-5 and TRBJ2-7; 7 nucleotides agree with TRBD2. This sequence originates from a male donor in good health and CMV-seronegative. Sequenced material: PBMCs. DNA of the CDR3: TGTGCCAGCAGCTATTCCCCGGGACTACCCATATACGAGCAGTACTTC. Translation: CASSYSPGLPIYEQYF.